This entry describes one T cell receptor (beta chain). The antigen remains undetermined. The CDR3 runs 14 residues. Germline CDR1 SGDLS, CDR2 YYNGEE. V lost 4 bases and J 3 bases, leaving 13 bases between the germline ends. This sample is part of a study of T-cell memory formation after mild COVID-19. Study context: Clusters were largely donor specific.

From 5'RACE with constant-segment primers came TCR alpha and TCR beta cDNA libraries that carried sample barcodes and UMIs. TCRdb analysed the 5' RACE reads with MiXCR anew, one entry per CDR3 protein. The table records about 440,000 distinct CDR3 sequences, around 19% of them present only once. Study-level findings and limits: Some clones that responded were present in memory (sampled pre-infection), which suggests cross-reactive memory joined.

The receptor was isolated from an adult woman who had mild COVID-19 (a few samples of this study predate the infection). Cell type and time point are not known. The sequenced sample was PBMCs or a T cell subset sorted from them (not recorded which). V is TRBV9 and J is TRBJ1-2; D perhaps matches TRBD1 (6 bases). Here the CDR3 DNA reads TGTGCCAGCAGCCTAGGGGGATTAGACTATGGCTACACCTTC. Encoded protein: CASSLGGLDYGYTF.